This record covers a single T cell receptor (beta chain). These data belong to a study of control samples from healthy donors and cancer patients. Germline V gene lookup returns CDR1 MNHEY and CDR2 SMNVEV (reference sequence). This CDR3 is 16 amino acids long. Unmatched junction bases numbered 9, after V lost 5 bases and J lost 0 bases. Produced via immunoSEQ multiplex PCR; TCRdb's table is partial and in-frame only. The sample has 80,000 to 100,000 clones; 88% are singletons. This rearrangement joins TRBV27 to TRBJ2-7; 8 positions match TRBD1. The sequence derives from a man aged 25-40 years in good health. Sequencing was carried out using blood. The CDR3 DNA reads TGTGCCAGCAGTACCCTGACAGGGGAGAGCTCCTACGAGCAGTACTTC. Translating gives CASSTLTGESSYEQYF.